This passage covers 30 T cell receptor beta chains from one sample sequenced in a study of post-analysis software for immune sequencing data. General study points: Controls showed lower frequencies than patients for 5 or 6 TRBV segments, and TRBV5-6, TRBV5-1 and TRBV20-1 were among these.

Unique molecular identifiers were built into the TCR beta cDNA libraries. TCRdb itself ran the PCR reads through MiXCR, one entry per CDR3 protein. The sample carries about 430,000 distinct CDR3 sequences, about 39% recorded once. No antigen has been assigned to these receptors. The sequenced sample consisted of blood. The receptors derive from a girl aged 2-10 years with multiple sclerosis.

The chain recombines TRBV4-1 with TRBJ2-1, with D unresolved. Trimming stripped 0 bases from V and 5 bases from J, with 14 bases between. Germline V gene sequence: CDR1 MGHRA, CDR2 YSYEKL. This CDR3 has 16 residues. The CDR3, as DNA: TGCGCCAGCAGCCAAGAATATTTGGGCAGTAACAATGAGCAGTTCTTC. It is translated as CASSQEYLGSNNEQFF.

The J gene is TRBJ2-7, the V gene TRBV5-1; 7 nucleotides line up with TRBD1. The V segment lost 0 bases and the J segment 3 bases; nucleotides outside the gene matches: 9. Germline CDR1 SGHRS, CDR2 YFSETQ. This CDR3 is 16 amino acids long. The CDR3 nucleotides are TGCGCCAGCAGCTTGGAGGGGGCCACATCCCGCTACGAGCAGTACTTC. Encoded protein: CASSLEGATSRYEQYF.

This clonotype was counted between two and nine times. J is TRBJ2-7 and V is TRBV10-3; weak D call: TRBD2 (6 bases). The CDR3 length is 13 residues. Germline V gene data show CDR1 as ENHRY and CDR2 as SYGVKD. V shed 8 bases and J shed 2 bases, with 13 bases lying between them. The CDR3 is CAIAGRTTYEQYF. In DNA, the CDR3 is TGTGCCATCGCCGGGCGGACTACCTACGAGCAGTACTTC.

This clonotype was seen only a few times. The rearrangement uses TRBV12-3 or TRBV12-4 and TRBJ2-5, with TRBD2 matching 7 bases. CDR3 length: 15 amino acids. Germline trimming cut 7 bases from V and 5 bases from J; bases unmatched to any gene: 13. The CDR3 DNA reads as TGTGCCAGCACGAAAAGGGAGGGTGTAGGGGAGACCCAGTACTTC. Its protein is CASTKREGVGETQYF.

Comments on this clonotype: Relative to the germline gene, one junction end is altered; a read error may explain this. V is TRBV11-2 and J is TRBJ2-1, with D perhaps being TRBD1 or TRBD2 (5 bases each). The CDR3 is made up of 15 amino acids. The germline V gene has CDR1 SGHAT and CDR2 FQNNGV. The CDR3 spells CPSSPGASRRNEQFF. CDR3 nucleotide sequence: TGTCCCAGCAGCCCCGGGGCTAGCAGGAGAAATGAGCAGTTCTTC.

This clonotype was counted many times. The gene calls are TRBV20-1 and TRBJ2-7; D unclear. Germline CDR1 and CDR2: DFQATT and SNEGSKA (reference sequence). The CDR3 is made up of 11 amino acids. Trimming left V 4 bases short and J 4 bases short, with 8 bases between. This CDR3 is CSATRTYEQYF. DNA of the CDR3: TGCAGTGCTACGCGCACTTACGAGCAGTACTTC.

This rearrangement joins TRBV5-1 to TRBJ2-3, with D tentatively TRBD2 (5 bases). The CDR3 consists of 17 residues. Germline CDR1 SGHRS, CDR2 YFSETQ. The V and J ends lost 4 bases and 3 bases respectively, with 21 bases between them. The CDR3 is CASSVAPGATGTDTQYF. The CDR3 nucleotides read TGCGCCAGCAGCGTGGCGCCCGGAGCCACGGGAACAGATACGCAGTATTTT. Supplemented by reference TRBV5-1 and TRBJ2-3, the full variable domain reads KAGVTQTPRYLIKTRGQQVTLSCSPISGHRSVSWYQQTPGQGLQFLFEYFSETQRNKGNFPGRFSGRQFSNSRSEMNVSTLELGDSALYLCASSVAPGATGTDTQYFGPGTRLTVL.

As regards this clonotype: This may come from a read error, since a much larger clone is one base off. J is TRBJ2-1 and V is TRBV12-3 or TRBV12-4; 8 bases match TRBD2. V was pared by 4 bases and J by 8 bases, with 16 bases of the junction left unmatched. This CDR3 has 17 amino acids. This chain's CDR3 is CASSSAAGLVAPDEQFF. The CDR3 DNA sequence: TGTGCCAGCAGTTCTGCCGCGGGACTAGTGGCCCCGGATGAGCAGTTCTTC.

This chain joins TRBV4-1 and TRBJ2-3; D possibly corresponds to TRBD1 (5 bases). The germline V gene encodes CDR1 MGHRA and CDR2 YSYEKL. The length of the CDR3 is 17 residues. V lost 0 bases and J lost 1, with 14 bases in between. The CDR3 bases are TGCGCCAGCAGCCAAGAGGGTCAGGGCATGGGCACAGATACGCAGTATTTT. As protein: CASSQEGQGMGTDTQYF.

This clonotype showed up many times. The V call is TRBV23-1, the J call TRBJ2-1; 8 bases are a match to TRBD2. TRBV23-1 is designated an ORF whose function remains uncertain. V gave up 2 bases and J gave up 7 bases; unmatched junction bases: 10. The CDR3 is 16 residues long. CDR3 protein: CASSQEKRELENEQFF. The DNA for the CDR3 is TGCGCCAGCAGTCAAGAGAAGCGGGAGTTGGAGAATGAGCAGTTCTTC.

Only a few counts were recorded for this clonotype. A clone one base away is much larger, so this may be a read error. The chain has TRBV5-6 and TRBJ2-3; D unresolved. Germline V lookup: CDR1 SGHDT, CDR2 YYEEEE. This CDR3 region has 11 residues. V lost 2 bases and J lost 5, with 3 bases in between. For the CDR3, the DNA is TGTGCCAGCAGCTTCATAGATACGCAGTATTTT. As protein: CASSFIDTQYF.

The chain combines TRBV5-6 with TRBJ2-1, with TRBD1 identical over 7 bases. This CDR3 spans 17 amino acids. Trimming removed 3 bases from V and 0 bases from J; junction bases left unmatched: 9. Per germline, CDR1 SGHDT and CDR2 YYEEEE. CDR3 residues: CASSWGRQGSSYNEQFF. CDR3 bases: TGTGCCAGCAGCTGGGGAAGACAGGGAAGCTCCTACAATGAGCAGTTCTTC.

This clonotype was seen a few times. The J gene is TRBJ2-7, the V gene TRBV4-3, with D possibly being TRBD2 (5 bases). The J call is uncertain, as TRBJ2-4 better fits the DNA end. The CDR3 runs 16 residues. CDR1 and CDR2 from the germline V gene are LGHNA and YSLEER. As DNA, the CDR3 is TGCGCCAGCAGCCCTACGAGGCTCGGGACCAAAAACATTCAGTACTTC. Encoded protein: CASSPTRLGTKNIQYF.

This clonotype turned up a few times. The rearrangement uses TRBV25-1 and TRBJ2-7; 7 nucleotides agree with TRBD1. The CDR3 is 12 residues long. The V segment lost 4 bases and the J segment 3 bases; nucleotides outside the gene matches: 0. Germline lookup yields CDR1 MGHDK and CDR2 SYGVNS. CDR3 coding DNA: TGTGCCAGCAGTGGGGACAGCTACGAGCAGTACTTC. As protein: CASSGDSYEQYF.

The gene calls are TRBV10-3 and TRBJ2-1; tentatively, D is TRBD1 or TRBD2 (5 bases each). Trimming took 2 bases from V and 7 from J, leaving 18 bases between them. The CDR3 sequence is 16 residues long. Germline-derived CDR1 and CDR2 are ENHRY and SYGVKD. The chain's CDR3 is CAISEVGRQSPNEQFF. The CDR3, as DNA: TGTGCCATCAGTGAGGTGGGACGTCAAAGTCCTAATGAGCAGTTCTTC.

The chain uses TRBV20-1 and TRBJ2-1, with 11 bases fitting TRBD2. The V segment lost 0 bases and the J segment 4 bases; nucleotides outside the gene matches: 5. The germline V gene encodes CDR1 DFQATT and CDR2 SNEGSKA (reference sequence). The CDR3 runs to 16 residues. Written as DNA, the CDR3 is TGCAGTGCTAGAGAATCTAGCGGGAGGAATTACAATGAGCAGTTCTTC. The encoded protein is CSARESSGRNYNEQFF.

The chain employs TRBV12-3 or TRBV12-4 and TRBJ2-7; D call uncertain. V lost 4 bases and J 3 bases, leaving 10 bases between the germline ends. CDR3 length: 13 amino acids. The CDR3 DNA sequence: TGTGCCAGCAGTTGGTGGTCGGACTACGAGCAGTACTTC. Its translation: CASSWWSDYEQYF.

This clonotype has more than one count but fewer than ten. This chain connects TRBV7-9 to TRBJ2-5; 9 nucleotides match TRBD1. The DNA matches TRBJ2-7 better at its end, which makes the J call doubtful. The CDR3 loop spans 14 amino acids. Germline values: CDR1 SEHNR, CDR2 FQNEAQ (reference sequence). CDR3 nucleotides: TGTGCCAGCAGCCCGGGGACAGGGCCTGGCGAGCAGTACTTC. This codes for CASSPGTGPGEQYF.

The chain has TRBV28 and TRBJ2-1; no definite D call. The CDR3 consists of 17 residues. V lost 1 base, J lost 4 bases, and 17 bases lay in between. Germline V gene data show CDR1 as MDHEN and CDR2 as SYDVKM. The CDR3 DNA reads as TGTGCCAGCAGTTTATTCCCTCCCCTGGGATTATACAATGAGCAGTTCTTC. Amino acid sequence: CASSLFPPLGLYNEQFF.

The chain employs TRBV6-5 and TRBJ2-6, with TRBD2 as a possible D gene (6 bases). Germline V gene lookup returns CDR1 MNHEY and CDR2 SVGAGI. Trimming took off 4 bases at V and 2 bases at J, with 15 bases between the two ends. The CDR3 is 17 amino acids. The CDR3 loop is CASSLTAGQAGANVLTF. DNA for the CDR3: TGTGCCAGCAGTTTAACGGCGGGGCAAGCTGGGGCCAACGTCCTGACTTTC.

The chain joins TRBV12-3 or TRBV12-4 to TRBJ2-1; 11 bases align to TRBD2. The ends lost 6 bases at V and 6 bases at J; junction bases unmatched: 4. The CDR3 consists of 14 residues. The CDR3 region is CASRSGTSGNEQFF. CDR3 DNA sequence: TGTGCCAGCAGGTCCGGGACTAGCGGCAATGAGCAGTTCTTC.

The chain couples TRBV13 to TRBJ2-5; 8 bases fit TRBD2. This CDR3 has 12 residues. The germline V gene has CDR1 PRHDT and CDR2 FYEKMQ (reference sequence). J was trimmed by 9 bases and V by 0 bases; bases with no gene match: 0. CDR3 nucleotide sequence: TGTGCCAGCAGCTTAGGACTAGCGGCCCAGTACTTC. Its protein product is CASSLGLAAQYF.

The V and J genes are TRBV5-6 and TRBJ2-7, with D unclear. Trimming removed 1 base from V and 0 bases from J, with 14 bases in between. The CDR3 is 16 amino acids. Germline CDR1 is SGHDT and CDR2 is YYEEEE. CDR3 protein: CASSLFGPIFSYEQYF. The CDR3 DNA reads TGTGCCAGCAGCTTGTTCGGACCGATCTTCTCCTACGAGCAGTACTTC.

The chain couples TRBV4-1 to TRBJ2-1, with 11 bases lining up with TRBD2. The CDR3 contains 19 residues. V was clipped by 4 bases and J by 0 bases; unmatched bases: 11. The germline CDR1 and CDR2 sequences are MGHRA and YSYEKL. As DNA, the CDR3 is TGCGCCAGCAGCCCCATCGTGACTAGCGGGGATGGCTCCTACAATGAGCAGTTCTTC. Encoded protein: CASSPIVTSGDGSYNEQFF.

This chain's CDR3 is CASSWTGIGAEEQYF. The CDR3 nucleotides are TGTGCCAGCAGCTGGACAGGGATTGGGGCGGAAGAGCAGTACTTC. The rearrangement links TRBV13 to TRBJ2-5, with 8 nucleotides matching TRBD1. Per germline, CDR1 PRHDT and CDR2 FYEKMQ (reference sequence). This CDR3 has 15 amino acids. V was pared by 4 bases and J by 11 bases, with 15 bases of the junction left unmatched.

The rearrangement joins TRBV28 to TRBJ2-7, with 7 positions matching TRBD1. The CDR3 extends over 16 amino acids. After removal of 2 bases from V and 5 bases from J, the junction contained 12 bases not matched to a gene. Germline assignment: CDR1 MDHEN and CDR2 SYDVKM. The CDR3 sequence is CASSLNPSGQSNEQYF. The CDR3 DNA sequence: TGTGCCAGCAGTTTAAACCCCTCGGGACAGTCCAACGAGCAGTACTTC.

This clonotype came up many times. V is TRBV5-1 and J is TRBJ1-2; 8 bases fit TRBD1. Trimming at V came to 2 bases and at J to 7 bases, leaving 4 bases not matched to a gene. This CDR3 is 13 amino acids long. Per germline, CDR1 SGHRS and CDR2 YFSETQ. CDR3 sequence: CASSLGQGTGYTF. The CDR3 DNA is TGCGCCAGCAGCTTAGGACAGGGCACTGGCTACACCTTC.

This chain connects TRBV29-1 to TRBJ2-1; 7 positions match TRBD1. This CDR3 region has 12 residues. CDR1 SQVTM and CDR2 ANQGSEA come from the germline V gene. With V trimmed by 0 bases and J by 8 bases, 1 base remained unmatched. This CDR3 is CSVEERGHEQFF. In DNA, the CDR3 is TGCAGCGTTGAAGAAAGGGGGCATGAGCAGTTCTTC.

The rearrangement links TRBV4-1 to TRBJ2-1; 14 bases line up with TRBD2. V was clipped by 4 bases and J by 8 bases; unmatched bases: 4. Germline CDR1 MGHRA, CDR2 YSYEKL. This CDR3 spans 15 amino acids. The CDR3 sequence is CASSPGLAGEYEQFF. CDR3 coding DNA: TGCGCCAGCAGCCCGGGACTAGCGGGAGAGTATGAGCAGTTCTTC.

This clonotype has more than one count but fewer than ten. This chain links TRBV28 with TRBJ2-5; no definite D call. The CDR3 has 13 residues. Trimming removed 1 base at V and 1 base at J, with 4 bases between. Germline V lookup: CDR1 MDHEN, CDR2 SYDVKM. Here the CDR3 DNA reads TGTGCCAGCAGTTTATCGCTCCAAGAGACCCAGTACTTC. Its translation: CASSLSLQETQYF.